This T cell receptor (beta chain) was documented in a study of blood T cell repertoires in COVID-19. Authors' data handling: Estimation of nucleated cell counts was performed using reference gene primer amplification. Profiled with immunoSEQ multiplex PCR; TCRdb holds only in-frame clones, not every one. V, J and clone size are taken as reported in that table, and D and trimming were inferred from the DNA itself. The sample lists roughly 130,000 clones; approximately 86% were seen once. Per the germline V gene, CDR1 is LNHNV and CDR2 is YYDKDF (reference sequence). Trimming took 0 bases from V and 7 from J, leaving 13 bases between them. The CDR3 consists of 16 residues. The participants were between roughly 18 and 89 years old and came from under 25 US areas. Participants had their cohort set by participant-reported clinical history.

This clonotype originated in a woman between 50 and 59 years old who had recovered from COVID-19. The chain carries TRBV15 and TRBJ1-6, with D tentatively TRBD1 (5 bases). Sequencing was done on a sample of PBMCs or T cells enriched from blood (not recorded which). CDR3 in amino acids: CATSREKDTRNSPLHF. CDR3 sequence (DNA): TGTGCCACCAGCAGAGAGAAGGACACTCGAAATTCACCCCTCCACTTT.